Each of the 18 T cell receptor beta chains below was sequenced from the same sample in a study of T cell responses to AZD1222 COVID-19 vaccine. Clones were sequenced by immunoSEQ multiplex PCR, and TCRdb holds only the in-frame ones, with some missing. Among around 210,000 clones listed, around 94% were seen once. Material: peripheral blood, obtained 28 days after the second dose of the MenACWY control vaccine. The receptors were gathered from an adult who received the MenACWY meningococcal vaccine as a control.

The rearrangement links TRBV28 to TRBJ2-3; D is perhaps TRBD2 (6 bases). CDR1 is MDHEN, CDR2 SYDVKM, per germline. Between the trimmed V and J ends, which lost 1 base and 2 bases, there was a span of 13 bases. The CDR3 loop spans 16 amino acids. The CDR3 nucleotides are TGTGCCAGCAGTTTATCCGGGGGACCTCACACAGATACGCAGTATTTT. This codes for CASSLSGGPHTDTQYF.

The chain has TRBV18 and TRBJ1-3; 7 bases align to TRBD1. V was clipped by 3 bases and J by 11 bases; unmatched bases: 10. Germline V CDR1 and CDR2: KGHSH, LQKENI. This CDR3 is built from 14 residues. The CDR3 loop reads CASSPPGQMVAIYF. CDR3 nucleotides: TGTGCCAGCTCACCCCCGGGACAGATGGTGGCCATATATTTT.

Only a few counts were recorded for this clone. The V and J genes are TRBV6-4 and TRBJ2-1; 8 bases fit TRBD1. The CDR3 extends over 17 amino acids. Per germline, CDR1 MRHNA and CDR2 SNTAGT. V lost 0 bases to trimming and J lost 10 bases; unmatched junction nucleotides: 14. CDR3: CASSDSPIPGQAREQFF. The CDR3 DNA sequence: TGTGCCAGCAGTGACTCGCCCATTCCGGGACAGGCCCGGGAGCAGTTCTTC.

This clone showed up just once. The gene calls are TRBV3-1 (or the pseudogene TRBV3-2) and TRBJ2-7; no definite D call. Germline V lookup: CDR1 LGHDT, CDR2 YNNKEL (reference sequence). The CDR3 runs 15 residues. V was cut by 0 bases and J by 3 bases, with 12 bases left in between. This chain's CDR3 is CASSQDYDINYEQYF. CDR3 nucleotide sequence: TGTGCCAGCAGCCAAGATTACGACATCAACTACGAGCAGTACTTC.

The rearrangement joins TRBV28 to TRBJ2-7, with 7 bases that match TRBD1. The CDR3 runs to 15 residues. J lost 1 base, V lost 7 bases, and 10 bases had no gene match. Germline loops: CDR1 MDHEN, CDR2 SYDVKM. CDR3 sequence reads: CASTGAGTASYEQYF. Here the CDR3 DNA reads TGTGCCAGCACAGGAGCCGGGACAGCATCCTACGAGCAGTACTTC.

The table lists this clone with a count of one. The chain links TRBV19 to TRBJ1-2, with 7 bases identical to TRBD1. Germline V gene lookup returns CDR1 LNHDA and CDR2 SQIVND (reference sequence). V shed 3 bases, J shed 3 bases, and the junction held 4 bases outside the gene matches. This CDR3 has 14 residues. CDR3 protein: CASSILGTDYGYTF. The CDR3 DNA follows: TGTGCCAGTAGTATTCTTGGGACAGACTATGGCTACACCTTC.

DNA of the CDR3: TGTGCCAGCAGCTTGGATACTAGCGGGATTTACAATGAGCAGTTCTTC. It encodes CASSLDTSGIYNEQFF. This chain links TRBV5-6 with TRBJ2-1; 10 nucleotides align to TRBD2. With 0 bases clipped from V and 4 bases from J, the junction kept 4 bases outside the gene matches. Per the germline V gene, CDR1 is SGHDT and CDR2 is YYEEEE. This CDR3 region has 16 residues.

The V and J genes are TRBV5-1 and TRBJ2-1; 7 nucleotides line up with TRBD1. Germline-derived CDR1 and CDR2 are SGHRS and YFSETQ. This CDR3 is built from 16 residues. With 0 bases clipped from V and 6 bases from J, the junction kept 9 bases outside the gene matches. This chain's CDR3 is CASSLVLRQGGNEQFF. The CDR3 DNA is TGCGCCAGCAGCTTGGTGTTAAGACAGGGTGGCAATGAGCAGTTCTTC. The whole variable domain, remainder taken from reference TRBV5-1 and TRBJ2-1, is KAGVTQTPRYLIKTRGQQVTLSCSPISGHRSVSWYQQTPGQGLQFLFEYFSETQRNKGNFPGRFSGRQFSNSRSEMNVSTLELGDSALYLCASSLVLRQGGNEQFFGPGTRLTVL.

The chain carries TRBV28 and TRBJ2-3; D not resolved. CDR3 length: 13 amino acids. Trimming removed 6 bases from V and 2 bases from J, with 9 bases in between. Germline lookup yields CDR1 MDHEN and CDR2 SYDVKM. The CDR3 region has the DNA TGTGCCAGCAGAGATTGGGTCACAGATACGCAGTATTTT. This translates into CASRDWVTDTQYF.

A single count supports this clone. The rearrangement links TRBV6-5 to TRBJ1-5, with a tentative D call TRBD1 (6 bases). The length of the CDR3 is 15 residues. Germline lookup yields CDR1 MNHEY and CDR2 SVGAGI. The germline V and J ends were trimmed by 6 bases and 0 bases, with 12 bases remaining between them. The CDR3 bases are TGTGCCAGCAGGAGCACAGGGAATAGCAATCAGCCCCAGCATTTT. It specifies CASRSTGNSNQPQHF.

The J gene is TRBJ2-7, the V gene TRBV5-3, with no clear D. TRBV5-3 is noted as an ORF with a role that remains uncertain. V was cut by 0 bases and J by 0 bases, with 10 bases left in between. The CDR3 spans 15 residues. CDR3 in DNA: TGTGCCAGAAGCTTGGAAGAACAGACCTCCTACGAGCAGTACTTC. Protein sequence: CARSLEEQTSYEQYF.

The chain is built from TRBV9 and TRBJ1-1; D is perhaps TRBD1 (5 bases). Germline CDR1 SGDLS, CDR2 YYNGEE. The CDR3 loop spans 14 amino acids. The V end was cut by 0 bases, the J end by 1 base, with 7 bases between. The CDR3 region is CASSVGQTNTEAFF. The CDR3, as DNA: TGTGCCAGCAGCGTAGGACAGACGAACACTGAAGCTTTCTTT.

The V gene is TRBV27, the J gene TRBJ1-2, with 10 bases fitting TRBD1. Unmatched junction bases numbered 6, after V lost 3 bases and J lost 5 bases. The CDR3 contains 15 residues. Germline CDR1 reads MNHEY; CDR2 reads SMNVEV (reference sequence). Here the CDR3 reads CASSFLGQGEYGYTF. In DNA, the CDR3 is TGTGCCAGCAGTTTTTTAGGACAGGGGGAATATGGCTACACCTTC.

This chain connects TRBV6-5 to TRBJ1-2, with TRBD1 as a possible D gene (5 bases). The ends were cut back, 0 bases at V and 6 bases at J, with 11 bases in the middle. Germline CDR1 and CDR2: MNHEY and SVGAGI. The CDR3 extends over 14 amino acids. CDR3 protein: CASSYSYPRDGYTF. As DNA, the CDR3 is TGTGCCAGCAGTTACTCATACCCCAGGGATGGCTACACCTTC.

The gene calls are TRBV5-1 and TRBJ2-1; 9 nucleotides match TRBD2. The CDR3 contains 14 residues. Losses at the gene ends were 3 bases for V and 8 bases for J; bases not matched to a gene: 6. Looked up from germline, CDR1 is SGHRS and CDR2 is YFSETQ. The CDR3 loop is CASSSLAGMDEQFF. The CDR3 DNA is TGCGCCAGCAGCTCTCTAGCGGGGATGGATGAGCAGTTCTTC.

The gene calls are TRBV2 and TRBJ2-1, with TRBD1 as a possible D gene (6 bases). CDR1 and CDR2 from the germline V gene are SNHLY and FYNNEI. The CDR3 has 15 amino acids. Trimming took 7 bases from V and 1 from J, leaving 14 bases between them. CDR3: CASTFRQDSYNEQFF. As DNA, the CDR3 is TGTGCCAGCACCTTCAGACAGGATTCCTACAATGAGCAGTTCTTC.

The V call is TRBV6-5, the J call TRBJ1-5, with 8 positions matching TRBD1. V lost 6 bases to trimming and J lost 0 bases; unmatched junction nucleotides: 4. CDR3 length: 15 amino acids. CDR1 MNHEY and CDR2 SVGAGI come from the germline V gene. DNA of the CDR3: TGTGCCAGCAGCATCGGACAGGGTAGCAATCAGCCCCAGCATTTT. Protein product: CASSIGQGSNQPQHF.

V usage is TRBV2 and J usage is TRBJ2-1; the D call may be TRBD1 or TRBD2 (5 bases each). CDR1 and CDR2 (germline): SNHLY, FYNNEI. V lost 4 bases to trimming and J lost 6 bases, with 19 bases between them. CDR3 length equals 16 residues. The CDR3 nucleotides read TGTGCCAGCAGTGTACCCGGGACGGAGGATCGCAATGAGCAGTTCTTC. Its protein product is CASSVPGTEDRNEQFF.